This TCR beta chain was sequenced for a study of long-term antiretroviral therapy in people with HIV. The wider study: Sampling started about a decade before the 2015 immediate-ART recommendation.

The CDR3 runs 14 residues. Germline CDR1 and CDR2: SNHLY and FYNNEI. Trimming shortened V by 8 bases and J by 2 bases, and 13 bases separated the two germline ends. There were no participants with HIV treated outside the United States. Study-wide findings and caveats: Collection spanned 2004 to 2017; ART regimens may be less effective than current ones.

Note on this clone: Its antigen is unknown.

Sequencing used immunoSEQ v3.0 at survey level. Data came from immunoSEQ multiplex PCR; TCRdb stores just in-frame clones and leaves some out. The repertoire holds 15,000 or so clones, with roughly 80% as singletons. The chain recombines TRBV2 with TRBJ1-5; D perhaps matches TRBD1 (5 bases). The specimen comprised unsorted PBMCs, sampled 1.8 years before starting antiretroviral therapy. The source is a woman aged 40 to 50 with HIV. The CDR3 sequence is CASGGVWGNQPQHF. In nucleotides, the CDR3 is TGTGCCAGCGGAGGGGTTTGGGGCAATCAGCCCCAGCATTTT.